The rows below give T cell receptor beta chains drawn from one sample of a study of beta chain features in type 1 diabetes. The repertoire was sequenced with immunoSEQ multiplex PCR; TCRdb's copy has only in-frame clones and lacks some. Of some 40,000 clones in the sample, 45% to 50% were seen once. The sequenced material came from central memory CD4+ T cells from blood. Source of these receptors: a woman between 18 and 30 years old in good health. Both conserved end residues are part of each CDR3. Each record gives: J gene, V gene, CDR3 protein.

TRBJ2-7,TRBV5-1,CASSLGGQTNSYEQYF
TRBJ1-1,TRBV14,CASSLFQGGNTEAFF
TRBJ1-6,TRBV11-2,CASSSPGHFNSPLHF
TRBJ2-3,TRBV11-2,CASSLISGRALMDTQYF
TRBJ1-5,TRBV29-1,CSVDVQESTTQPQHF
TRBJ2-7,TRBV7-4,CASSLVQWCGRCYEQYF
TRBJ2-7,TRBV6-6,CASSSTGTSGLEQYF
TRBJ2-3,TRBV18,CASSPQLAGGPDTQYF
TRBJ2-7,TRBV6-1,CASYTGGLDYEQYF
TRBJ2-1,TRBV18,CASSPGTSGFSYNEQFF
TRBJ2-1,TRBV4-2,CASSQDWRGGAPIEQFF